The present T cell receptor (beta chain) was sequenced within a study of blood T cell repertoires in COVID-19. The protocol was immunoSEQ multiplex PCR, while the TCRdb copy is restricted to in-frame clones and leaves out a portion. Here the sample spans 150,000 to 200,000 clones, 80% being singletons. In germline, CDR1 is PRHDT, CDR2 FYEKMQ (reference sequence). Trimming stripped 0 bases from V and 4 bases from J, with 16 bases between. The CDR3 spans 17 residues. This clone appeared a single time. The sample was PBMCs or T cells enriched from blood (not recorded which). The clonotype comes from a man aged 35 to 55 who had recovered from COVID-19. The chain is built from TRBV13 and TRBJ1-3; a possible D gene is TRBD1 (6 bases). The CDR3, as DNA: TGTGCCAGCAGCTTAGGCAGACTGGGACACCCGGGAAACACCATATATTTT. Translating it yields CASSLGRLGHPGNTIYF.